The rows below give T cell receptor beta chains drawn from one sample of a study of OX40 agonist ivuxolimab in advanced cancers. Measured with immunoSEQ multiplex PCR; TCRdb has only the in-frame clones, and not every one. The sample consists of about 110,000 clones, about nine tenths of them appearing once. This material consisted of CD4+ or CD8+ T cells sorted from blood, taken in a trial of the OX40 agonist ivuxolimab. The receptors here all came from an adult with an advanced solid tumor such as melanoma, head and neck, liver or kidney cancer. Each CDR3 is given with its conserved first and last residue. D genes are given only for firm matches. The size field is filled for only some rows; it gives once, few, many or a size class.

j_call,v_call,clone_size,d_call,cdr3_aa,cdr3_nt
TRBJ1-1,TRBV7-2,once,TRBD1,CASSPQTGLNTEAFF,TGTGCCAGCAGCCCCCAGACAGGGTTGAACACTGAAGCTTTCTTT
TRBJ1-3,TRBV30,.,.,CAWSGTSENTIYF,TGTGCCTGGAGCGGGACATCTGAAAACACCATATATTTT
TRBJ2-5,TRBV19,.,TRBD1,CASSLNGGQEETQYF,TGTGCCAGTAGCCTAAATGGGGGACAGGAAGAGACCCAGTACTTC
TRBJ1-2,TRBV5-6,.,.,CASSLTNAGYGYTF,TGTGCCAGCAGCTTAACTAACGCTGGCTATGGCTACACCTTC
TRBJ1-1,TRBV18,once,.,CASSPSGDREAFF,TGTGCCAGCTCACCATCTGGCGACAGGGAAGCTTTCTTT
TRBJ2-4,TRBV7-2,.,.,CASSLGVENIQYF,TGTGCCAGCAGCCTAGGCGTAGAAAACATTCAGTACTTC
TRBJ1-2,TRBV28,.,.,CASSPRRTDGYTF,TGTGCCAGCAGTCCAAGGCGGACGGATGGCTACACCTTC
TRBJ2-2,TRBV19,once,TRBD2,CASSIEAGDTGELFF,TGTGCCAGTAGTATAGAAGCGGGAGATACCGGGGAGCTGTTTTTT
TRBJ2-7,TRBV7-9,.,.,CASSFSPWSSSYEQYF,TGTGCCAGCAGCTTTTCCCCTTGGAGCAGCTCCTACGAGCAGTACTTC
TRBJ2-5,TRBV11-2,.,TRBD1,CASSPYRDREETQYF,TGTGCCAGCAGCCCATACCGGGACAGGGAAGAGACCCAGTACTTC
TRBJ2-4,TRBV28,.,.,CASSLGRIQYF,TGTGCCAGCAGCCTCGGGCGTATTCAGTACTTC
TRBJ2-2,TRBV27,.,TRBD1,CASRLRQGTNTGELFF,TGTGCCAGCAGACTCCGACAGGGGACGAACACCGGGGAGCTGTTTTTT
TRBJ2-3,TRBV25-1,.,TRBD1,CASGRDRVTDTQYF,TGTGCCAGCGGCCGGGACAGGGTAACAGATACGCAGTATTTT
TRBJ1-3,TRBV5-6,.,.,CASSLMLLSGNTIYF,TGTGCCAGCAGCTTGATGCTTCTATCTGGAAACACCATATATTTT
TRBJ2-7,TRBV5-4,.,TRBD2,CASSPGTSGVSYEQYF,TGTGCCAGCAGCCCAGGGACTAGCGGGGTCTCCTACGAGCAGTACTTC
TRBJ2-3,TRBV18,.,TRBD2,CASSPPLAGLGISTQYF,TGTGCCAGCTCACCACCGCTAGCGGGGTTGGGTATAAGTACGCAGTATTTT
TRBJ2-5,TRBV27,once,TRBD1,CASSFLGQGAQETQYF,TGTGCCAGCAGTTTCCTAGGACAGGGGGCTCAAGAGACCCAGTACTTC
TRBJ2-7,TRBV6-4,.,.,CAGKRPAYEQYF,TGTGCCGGGAAGAGACCCGCCTACGAGCAGTACTTC
TRBJ1-1,TRBV5-6,few,.,CASSLDRWGQTPF,TGTGCCAGCAGCTTGGATCGATGGGGGCAGACCCCTTTC
TRBJ1-5,TRBV6-5,.,.,CASSAEGDNNQPQHF,TGTGCCAGCAGTGCCGAGGGAGACAACAATCAGCCCCAGCATTTT
TRBJ2-3,TRBV10-3,.,TRBD1,CAISVGTATDTQYF,TGTGCCATCAGTGTAGGGACAGCCACAGATACGCAGTATTTT
TRBJ2-1,TRBV7-2,.,.,CASSFTHNNEQFF,TGTGCCAGCAGCTTCACCCATAACAATGAGCAGTTCTTC
TRBJ1-1,TRBV10-3,once,.,CATRRNEDTEAFF,TGTGCCACCCGACGAAACGAGGACACTGAAGCTTTCTTT
TRBJ2-2,TRBV6-5,once,.,CASSLRTVYTGELFF,TGTGCCAGCAGTTTACGGACAGTCTACACCGGGGAGCTGTTTTTT
TRBJ2-7,TRBV28,.,TRBD1,CASSTGTGSYEQYF,TGTGCCAGCTCCACCGGGACAGGATCCTACGAGCAGTACTTC
TRBJ2-3,TRBV10-3,.,.,CAISDRQLGTLADTQYF,TGTGCCATCAGTGACCGACAACTAGGGACTTTGGCAGATACGCAGTATTTT
TRBJ1-2,TRBV6-5,.,.,CASRSAESNYGYTF,TGTGCCAGCAGGTCAGCAGAGAGTAACTATGGCTACACCTTC
TRBJ2-5,TRBV7-2,.,.,CASSLQWGTQRLGETQYF,TGTGCCAGCAGCTTACAATGGGGGACTCAGAGGCTGGGGGAGACCCAGTACTTC
TRBJ2-5,TRBV6-6,.,TRBD1,CASQPTGVQETQYF,TGTGCCAGCCAGCCCACAGGGGTCCAAGAGACCCAGTACTTC
TRBJ2-1,TRBV4-3,.,.,CASSQEEGLNEQFF,TGCGCCAGCAGCCAAGAGGAGGGCCTGAATGAGCAGTTCTTC
TRBJ2-1,TRBV28,.,.,CASRVGLAGNEQFF,TGTGCCAGTAGAGTAGGCCTGGCGGGGAATGAGCAGTTCTTC
TRBJ2-1,TRBV7-3,.,TRBD1,CASSVDREQFF,TGTGCCAGCAGCGTTGACAGGGAACAGTTCTTC
TRBJ2-2,TRBV7-2,.,.,CASTPISIGELFF,TGTGCCAGCACCCCCATCAGTATCGGGGAGCTGTTTTTT
TRBJ2-7,TRBV11-2,.,TRBD1,CASSQDRVTEQYF,TGTGCCAGCAGCCAGGACAGGGTTACCGAGCAGTACTTC
TRBJ1-1,TRBV5-6,.,TRBD1,CASSYLDKQGTEAFF,TGTGCCAGCAGCTACCTCGATAAACAGGGGACTGAAGCTTTCTTT
TRBJ2-2,TRBV5-6,.,.,CASSHEKNDREDTGELFF,TGTGCCAGCAGCCACGAGAAGAACGACAGGGAGGACACCGGGGAGCTGTTTTTT
TRBJ2-2,TRBV9,.,TRBD1,CASSVGQGLGTGELFF,TGTGCCAGCAGCGTAGGACAGGGGCTGGGGACCGGGGAGCTGTTTTTT
TRBJ2-3,TRBV6-6,few,.,CASENGGTGITDTQYF,TGTGCCAGCGAAAACGGGGGGACAGGAATCACAGATACGCAGTATTTT
TRBJ1-5,TRBV27,.,.,CASSLSLEGYQPQHF,TGTGCCAGCAGTTTATCCCTCGAGGGATATCAGCCCCAGCATTTT
TRBJ1-6,TRBV5-1,once,.,CASSWDGDNSPLHF,TGCGCCAGCAGCTGGGACGGAGATAATTCACCCCTCCACTTT
TRBJ1-6,TRBV4-1,.,.,CASSQPRENYNSPLHF,TGCGCCAGCAGCCAACCCCGAGAGAATTATAATTCACCCCTCCACTTT
TRBJ1-3,TRBV30,.,.,CAWTAGGGSGNTIYF,TGTGCCTGGACCGCGGGGGGGGGAAGTGGAAACACCATATATTTT
TRBJ1-2,TRBV9,once,.,CASSQLKNYGYTF,TGTGCCAGCAGCCAATTGAAGAACTATGGCTACACCTTC
TRBJ2-3,TRBV9,.,.,CASSAAGGSSTDTQYF,TGTGCCAGCAGCGCAGCCGGGGGCTCTAGCACAGATACGCAGTATTTT
TRBJ1-1,TRBV6-5,.,.,CASSYSFRGATEAFF,TGTGCCAGCAGTTACTCGTTTCGGGGCGCGACTGAAGCTTTCTTT
TRBJ1-1,TRBV4-2,few,TRBD1,CASSPDRSRNTEAFF,TGTGCCAGCAGCCCGGACAGGAGTAGAAACACTGAAGCTTTCTTT
TRBJ1-2,TRBV5-1,.,.,CASSLDWAGYTF,TGCGCCAGCAGCTTGGACTGGGCGGGCTACACCTTC
TRBJ2-2,TRBV5-1,once,TRBD1,CASSPRTGTDGELFF,TGCGCCAGCAGCCCTAGGACAGGGACGGACGGGGAGCTGTTTTTT